These 6 T cell receptor beta chains came from one sample sequenced in a study of siplizumab effects on memory and regulatory T cells (dated by TCRdb to 2018 to 2020). Libraries were constructed by the immunoSEQ multiplex PCR assay. In its TCRdb copy, this immuneACCESS table keeps in-frame sequences only and misses some clones. Where compared with another copy, unresolved V genes explain less than half of these, and the others have no known cause. Recorded for this sample are more than 5,500 clones; roughly a third of them occurred a single time. In total, the top ten clones hold 15% to 20% of the sample. The antigens these receptors bind are not known. For 5 to 7 days, cells in the mixed lymphocyte reaction were kept in coculture at 37 degrees C. The sample taken for sequencing was CFSE-low (dividing) CD8+ T cells sorted from an allogeneic mixed lymphocyte reaction. These receptors were taken from a human donor in good health; the cells came from an allogeneic mixed lymphocyte reaction.

Sample share makes this clone medium-sized. This rearrangement joins TRBV27 to TRBJ2-2; unclear D gene. Per the germline V gene, CDR1 is MNHEY and CDR2 is SMNVEV (reference sequence). V lost 0 bases and J 11 bases, leaving 13 bases between the germline ends. The CDR3 extends over 14 amino acids. This chain's CDR3 is CASSLSSIREELFF. The CDR3 DNA follows: TGTGCCAGCAGTTTATCGAGTATAAGGGAAGAGCTGTTTTTT.

This clone was seen only a few times. V and J are TRBV7-9 and TRBJ2-5, with D uncertain. Germline lookup yields CDR1 SEHNR and CDR2 FQNEAQ (reference sequence). The CDR3 is 16 residues long. The V gene lost 2 bases and the J gene lost 3 bases, with 16 bases spanning the gap. The CDR3 coding sequence is TGTGCCAGCAGCTTACTCCCAGGAACCTTGGAAGAGACCCAGTACTTC. Translating gives CASSLLPGTLEETQYF. The entire variable domain, with the rest obtained from reference TRBV7-9 and TRBJ2-5, is as follows: DTGVSQNPRHKITKRGQNVTFRCDPISEHNRLYWYRQTLGQGPEFLTYFQNEAQLEKSRLLSDRFSAERPKGSFSTLEIQRTEQGDSAMYLCASSLLPGTLEETQYFGPGTRLLVL.

This clone occurred a few times. The CDR3 sequence is CASSPAGADTQYF. DNA for the CDR3: TGTGCCAGCAGCCCTGCGGGGGCAGATACGCAGTATTTT. The chain employs TRBV7-9 and TRBJ2-3, with 7 positions matching TRBD2. V dropped 5 bases and J dropped 4; count of bases not matched to a gene: 3. Germline V gene sequence: CDR1 SEHNR, CDR2 FQNEAQ (reference sequence). The CDR3 loop spans 13 amino acids.

This clone was picked up a small number of times. The chain joins TRBV6-6 to TRBJ1-5, with no clear D. V was cut by 5 bases and J by 1 base, with 12 bases left in between. This CDR3 spans 15 amino acids. CDR1 and CDR2 (germline): MNHNY, SVGAGI (reference sequence). This CDR3 reads CASSPTVGSNQPQHF. CDR3 bases: TGTGCCAGCAGTCCTACAGTGGGGAGCAATCAGCCCCAGCATTTT.

The V and J genes are TRBV30 and TRBJ1-1; weak D call: TRBD1 (5 bases). This CDR3 is 13 amino acids long. V gave up 1 base and J gave up 4 bases, with 10 bases separating them. Germline V gives CDR1 GTSNPN, CDR2 SVGIG (reference sequence). CDR3: CAWSGGVGTEAFF. CDR3 in DNA: TGTGCCTGGAGTGGGGGCGTTGGCACTGAAGCTTTCTTT.

This clone was counted a few times. The chain combines TRBV29-1 with TRBJ2-1; no firm D call. CDR1 is SQVTM and CDR2 is ANQGSEA in the germline V gene. The V gene lost 6 bases and the J gene lost 3 bases, with 15 bases spanning the gap. This CDR3 comprises 14 residues. The CDR3 reads CSVDDSHVYNEQFF. The CDR3 DNA follows: TGCAGCGTGGATGACTCCCACGTCTACAATGAGCAGTTCTTC.